The subject of this entry is one T cell receptor beta chain. The antigen remains undetermined. Germline V gene sequence: CDR1 SEHNR, CDR2 FQNEAQ (reference sequence). The CDR3 is 13 residues long. Trimming removed 5 bases from V and 7 bases from J, with 13 bases in between. This sample is part of a study of identical twins. General study results and limits: Analyses based on zero insertions could be partly confounded by invariant MAIT and iNKT cells.

Unique molecular identifiers were present on cDNA, and template switching added a universal primer site. TCRdb reanalysed the 5' RACE reads using MiXCR and keeps one entry per CDR3 protein. The sample shows roughly 750,000 distinct CDR3 sequences, 21% of them seen only once. The same data also contributed to another study, on T cells expressing NK-cell markers. Per that paper: Top CD8+ clonotypes included the dominant CD3+CD56+NKG2C+ clonotypes in six donors. The study left the HCMV specificity of expanded NKG2C+ T cell clones unresolved.

This TCR derives from a woman aged 18-29 years in good health. The sequencing sample was made of PBMCs. The chain is built from TRBV7-9 and TRBJ2-3; no clear D. The CDR3 is CASSPAAFYTQYF. The CDR3 DNA is TGTGCCAGCAGCCCGGCGGCCTTTTATACGCAGTATTTT. Looking up the rest from reference TRBV7-9 and TRBJ2-3 gives the full variable domain: DTGVSQNPRHKITKRGQNVTFRCDPISEHNRLYWYRQTLGQGPEFLTYFQNEAQLEKSRLLSDRFSAERPKGSFSTLEIQRTEQGDSAMYLCASSPAAFYTQYFGPGTRLTVL.